One and the same sample provided the 8 T cell receptor beta chains below, sequenced in a study of T cell responses to AZD1222 COVID-19 vaccine. Repertoires were generated with immunoSEQ multiplex PCR, while TCRdb's copy carries only in-frame clones and drops some. Of tens of thousands of clones in the sample, around 90% are singletons; the top ten hold roughly 4.5%. The material sequenced was peripheral blood, taken 28 days after the second AZD1222 dose. The receptors originated from an adult who received the AZD1222 COVID-19 vaccine.

V gene TRBV20-1 combines with J gene TRBJ2-5; 8 bases are shared with TRBD1. This CDR3 is 14 amino acids long. J was trimmed by 5 bases and V by 3 bases; bases with no gene match: 8. Looked up from germline, CDR1 is DFQATT and CDR2 is SNEGSKA (reference sequence). The CDR3 DNA is TGCAGTGCTAGTTGGACAGGGCCGTCGGAGACCCAGTACTTC. The encoded protein is CSASWTGPSETQYF.

This rearrangement joins TRBV7-6 to TRBJ2-7; D is perhaps TRBD1 or TRBD2 (5 bases each). The V end lost 5 bases, the J end lost 1 base, and 12 bases lay between the germline ends. The germline gives CDR1 SGHVS, CDR2 FNYEAQ. The CDR3 has 14 amino acids. CDR3 loop: CASSEGTESYEQYF. Written as DNA, the CDR3 is TGTGCCAGCAGCGAGGGGACGGAATCCTACGAGCAGTACTTC.

The chain couples TRBV4-2 to TRBJ2-2; D is perhaps TRBD1 or TRBD2 (5 bases each). This CDR3 contains 18 residues. Germline lookup yields CDR1 LGHNA and CDR2 YNFKEQ. Trimming cost V 0 bases and J 0 bases, with 14 bases left between them. CDR3 residues: CASSQDQGRRANTGELFF. CDR3 nucleotides: TGTGCCAGCAGCCAAGATCAGGGACGCCGTGCGAACACCGGGGAGCTGTTTTTT.

The V gene is TRBV14, the J gene TRBJ2-2; TRBD1 is a possible D gene (6 bases). The V gene's germline CDR1 is SGHDN and CDR2 FVKESK. V was pared by 4 bases and J by 7 bases, with 16 bases between. The CDR3 extends over 15 amino acids. CDR3 nucleotide sequence: TGTGCCAGCAGCCTACAGGGCGTGGGAAACGGGGAGCTGTTTTTT. Protein: CASSLQGVGNGELFF.

V and J are TRBV19 and TRBJ1-1; maybe TRBD1 (5 bases). The CDR3 runs to 18 residues. Trimming removed 2 bases at V and 0 bases at J, with 19 bases between. The germline CDR1 and CDR2 sequences are LNHDA and SQIVND (reference sequence). DNA of the CDR3: TGTGCCAGTAGTATAAGACCCCCAGGGACCAAGATGAACACTGAAGCTTTCTTT. It codes for CASSIRPPGTKMNTEAFF.

This chain uses TRBV19 with TRBJ1-5; D unresolved. The V end lost 7 bases, the J end lost 3 bases, and 22 bases lay between the germline ends. This CDR3 is 17 amino acids long. In germline, CDR1 is LNHDA, CDR2 SQIVND (reference sequence). CDR3 loop: CASNGEGKVPLNQPQHF. In DNA, the CDR3 is TGTGCCAGTAATGGGGAGGGTAAAGTACCTCTCAATCAGCCCCAGCATTTT.

The V and J genes are TRBV24-1 and TRBJ1-2, with D perhaps matching TRBD1 (6 bases). CDR3 length: 13 residues. Germline-derived CDR1 and CDR2 are KGHDR and SFDVKD. Trimming pared 0 bases from V and 6 bases from J, leaving 7 bases between. CDR3 loop: CATSDLTGNGYTF. The CDR3, as DNA: TGTGCCACCAGTGATTTGACAGGGAATGGCTACACCTTC.

The chain employs TRBV28 and TRBJ2-1; no definite D call. Trimming pared 10 bases from V and 10 bases from J, leaving 26 bases between. The CDR3 loop spans 15 amino acids. Germline loops: CDR1 MDHEN, CDR2 SYDVKM. This CDR3 reads CATVENRWPSREQFF. CDR3 bases: TGTGCCACGGTAGAGAACCGGTGGCCGTCCCGGGAGCAGTTCTTC.